This TCR beta chain was recorded in a study of T cell responses to AZD1222 COVID-19 vaccine. Whole-study context: Pooling covered second doses at about 4 or about 12 weeks.

Findings of the study overall: Clonal diversity was possibly underestimated, and the donors were mostly white British, with more females. Baseline seropositivity characterized only a handful of AZD1222 recipients. After the peak T cell response, and only then, were repertoires sampled.

Using immunoSEQ multiplex PCR, the repertoire was profiled, and TCRdb retains in-frame clones only, with some absent. Of more than 95,000 clones in the sample, roughly 88% were seen once. The CDR3 length is 16 residues. The germline CDR1 and CDR2 sequences are SGHTA and FQGNSA. V was pared by 2 bases and J by 6 bases, with 17 bases between. On this clone itself: No antigen is known for it.

Source: peripheral blood, taken on day 0 of AZD1222 vaccination. The chain carries TRBV7-2 and TRBJ1-5, with a weak D call TRBD1 (6 bases). The TCR comes from an adult in good health. CDR3 bases: TGTGCCAGCAGCTTAAAGGCTCAGGGGAACGGTCAGCCCCAGCATTTT. Its protein product is CASSLKAQGNGQPQHF.